One and the same sample provided the 7 T cell receptor beta chains below, sequenced in a study of beta chain features in type 1 diabetes. Findings and caveats of the study: Significant though moderate, a shortening of TCRB CDR3s appeared in all four CD4+ subsets of Type 1 diabetes patients.

Every bit of the isolated RNA underwent reverse transcription, so sequencing read expressed TCRB transcripts. TCRdb's table, derived via immunoSEQ multiplex PCR, lists solely in-frame clones and lacks some. The top ten hold 0.5% of the sample, which has about 180,000 clones, 6% to 9% seen once. Antigens for these TCRs are unknown. Source material: central memory CD4+ T cells from blood. These receptors all come from a man aged 18 to 29 with type 1 diabetes.

Only a few counts were recorded for this clone. The chain uses TRBV7-9 and TRBJ2-1; a weak D match, TRBD1 (5 bases). The CDR3 length is 14 residues. The V and J ends lost 3 bases and 5 bases respectively, with 11 bases between them. Germline assignment: CDR1 SEHNR and CDR2 FQNEAQ (reference sequence). The CDR3 sequence is CASSLGQSHNEQFF. In DNA, the CDR3 is TGTGCCAGCAGCTTGGGGCAGTCACACAATGAGCAGTTCTTC.

This clone was observed a few times. The chain joins TRBV28 to TRBJ2-7; 9 bases line up with TRBD2. The CDR3 contains 16 residues. Germline lookup yields CDR1 MDHEN and CDR2 SYDVKM. J was trimmed by 1 base and V by 3 bases; bases with no gene match: 7. The CDR3 DNA reads as TGTGCCAGCAGTTTTGGTGGTAGCGGGAGTTCCTACGAGCAGTACTTC. Protein product: CASSFGGSGSSYEQYF.

Only a few counts were recorded for this clone. The rearrangement links TRBV10-3 to TRBJ2-1; possible D gene TRBD1, 6 bases. Trimming took 4 bases from V and 5 from J, leaving 27 bases between them. The CDR3 spans 19 residues. The germline gives CDR1 ENHRY, CDR2 SYGVKD. The CDR3 here is CAISVRLSPQGQSNNEQFF. As DNA, the CDR3 is TGTGCCATCAGTGTTCGCCTCTCCCCCCAGGGGCAGTCAAACAATGAGCAGTTCTTC.

The chain carries TRBV7-9 and TRBJ1-2, with unresolved D. Per the germline V gene, CDR1 is SEHNR and CDR2 is FQNEAQ (reference sequence). V was pared by 2 bases and J by 7 bases, with 5 bases between. The CDR3 contains 11 residues. The CDR3: CASSLNTGYTF. CDR3 nucleotides: TGTGCCAGCAGCTTAAACACTGGCTACACCTTC.

In DNA, the CDR3 is TGTGCCATCAGTGAGATTGGACAGGGCGAGCAGTACTTC. It specifies CAISEIGQGEQYF. The rearrangement links TRBV10-3 to TRBJ2-7, with 8 bases matching TRBD1. The J segment lost 6 bases and the V segment lost 2 bases, leaving 3 bases of the junction unmatched. The CDR3 has 13 residues. Germline V lookup: CDR1 ENHRY, CDR2 SYGVKD.

This clone was counted at least ten times. The rearrangement uses TRBV18 and TRBJ1-2; D not resolved. With 3 bases removed from V and 5 bases from J, the gap between germline ends came to 13 bases. Per the germline V gene, CDR1 is KGHSH and CDR2 is LQKENI. The CDR3 has 14 amino acids. CDR3 sequence: CASSPPQIWYGYTF. The CDR3 bases are TGTGCCAGCTCACCCCCTCAGATTTGGTATGGCTACACCTTC. The full variable domain, rest sourced from reference TRBV18 and TRBJ1-2, is NAGVMQNPRHLVRRRGQEARLRCSPMKGHSHVYWYRQLPEEGLKFMVYLQKENIIDESGMPKERFSAEFPKEGPSILRIQQVVRGDSAAYFCASSPPQIWYGYTFGSGTRLTVV.

The V gene is TRBV11-2, the J gene TRBJ2-7; TRBD1 might be the D (6 bases). The germline CDR1 and CDR2 sequences are SGHAT and FQNNGV. The CDR3 totals 15 residues. V lost 3 bases and J 3 bases, leaving 15 bases between the germline ends. This CDR3 reads CASSFSQGWNYEQYF. The CDR3 DNA is TGTGCCAGCAGCTTCTCACAGGGCTGGAACTACGAGCAGTACTTC.